The next 17 T cell receptor beta chains were all read from a single sample in a study of blood T cells in healthy people across ages. The authors ran a second PCR of 7 to 11 cycles using a sample-barcoded 5' primer and a J-beta primer mix. TCRdb called the 5' RACE reads again in MiXCR, with one record for every CDR3 protein. Here the sample spans 1,500,000 or so distinct CDR3 sequences, 42% being singletons. Sequenced: blood. The receptors derive from a woman aged 18-35 years in good health.

This clonotype was counted only a few times. V is TRBV12-3 or TRBV12-4 and J is TRBJ2-3; 9 positions match TRBD1. V shed 5 bases and J 3 bases; nucleotides not matched to a gene: 6. The CDR3 loop spans 15 amino acids. The CDR3 loop reads CASSPQDRGTDTQYF. CDR3 coding DNA: TGTGCCAGCAGTCCCCAGGACAGGGGAACAGATACGCAGTATTTT.

This chain uses TRBV4-1 with TRBJ2-1; 8 bases map to TRBD1. CDR1 MGHRA and CDR2 YSYEKL come from the germline V gene. The CDR3 has 14 amino acids. V was pared by 2 bases and J by 8 bases, with 5 bases of the junction left unmatched. CDR3 in amino acids: CASSQLGQEDEQFF. The CDR3 coding sequence is TGCGCCAGCAGCCAACTGGGACAGGAGGATGAGCAGTTCTTC.

The chain links TRBV20-1 to TRBJ2-1, with TRBD2 identical over 12 bases. The CDR3 contains 15 residues. Germline CDR1 DFQATT, CDR2 SNEGSKA (reference sequence). Trimming took 1 base from V and 6 from J; bases not matched to a gene: 4. CDR3 nucleotides: TGCAGTGCTAGAGCACTAGCGGGGGGCCTCAATGAGCAGTTCTTC. Encoded protein: CSARALAGGLNEQFF.

CDR3 sequence reads: CASSLEGTTNEQFF. In DNA form, the CDR3 reads TGCGCCAGCAGCTTGGAGGGGACAACCAATGAGCAGTTCTTC. This chain connects TRBV5-1 to TRBJ2-1, with D tentatively TRBD1 (6 bases). This CDR3 region has 14 residues. From germline, CDR1 is SGHRS and CDR2 YFSETQ. V lost 0 bases to trimming and J lost 6 bases, with 10 bases between them.

V and J are TRBV27 and TRBJ1-1; D is uncertain. This CDR3 contains 12 residues. CDR1 and CDR2 from the germline V gene are MNHEY and SMNVEV (reference sequence). Trimming removed 11 bases at V and 4 bases at J, with 14 bases between. The chain's CDR3 is CAVGRLGTEAFF. Written as DNA, the CDR3 is TGTGCCGTAGGGCGGCTGGGCACTGAAGCTTTCTTT.

The chain combines TRBV5-1 with TRBJ2-4; D not certain. The assigned J gene may be wrong: the sequence end matches TRBJ2-7 better. The CDR3 runs to 16 residues. Germline values: CDR1 SGHRS, CDR2 YFSETQ. For the CDR3, the DNA is TGCGCCAGCAGCCAAATCTTCCAAGACGGTTCCTACGAGCAGTACTTC. As protein: CASSQIFQDGSYEQYF.

V usage is TRBV10-1 and J usage is TRBJ1-5; D is unresolved. CDR1 is WNHNN, CDR2 SYGVQD, per germline (reference sequence). V shed 7 bases and J shed 1 base, with 5 bases lying between them. The length of the CDR3 is 12 residues. CDR3 sequence: CASNISNQPQHF. In DNA form, the CDR3 reads TGCGCCAGCAACATAAGCAATCAGCCCCAGCATTTT.

This clonotype occurred a few times. J is TRBJ2-1 and V is TRBV6-2 or TRBV6-3; 8 nucleotides agree with TRBD1. The length of the CDR3 is 14 residues. V shed 7 bases, J shed 1 base, and the junction held 3 bases outside the gene matches. In germline, CDR1 is MNHEY, CDR2 SVGEGT. The CDR3 spells CASKGTGSYNEQFF. CDR3 coding DNA: TGTGCCAGCAAGGGGACAGGATCCTACAATGAGCAGTTCTTC.

The J gene is TRBJ1-6, the V gene TRBV7-9; TRBD1 aligns across 9 bases. CDR1 SEHNR and CDR2 FQNEAQ come from the germline V gene (reference sequence). V lost 4 bases, J lost 14 bases, and 6 bases stayed unmatched. The CDR3 contains 13 residues. CDR3 nucleotide sequence: TGTGCCAGCAGCTACTCGGACAGGGGAACCCTCCACTTT. Its translation: CASSYSDRGTLHF.

This clonotype has at least ten counts. The genes are TRBV2 and TRBJ2-5; D is tentatively TRBD1 or TRBD2 (5 bases each). This CDR3 comprises 12 residues. V was trimmed by 8 bases and J by 11 bases, leaving 18 bases between them. CDR1 SNHLY and CDR2 FYNNEI come from the germline V gene. The chain's CDR3 is CASETTGTTQYF. The CDR3, as DNA: TGTGCCAGCGAAACAACCGGGACCACGCAGTACTTC.

The sample holds a few counts of this clonotype. The junction departs from germline at one end; a sequencing error may be responsible. The V and J genes are TRBV5-1 and TRBJ2-1, with D perhaps TRBD1 (5 bases). CDR1 and CDR2 (germline): SGHRS, YFSETQ. The CDR3 extends over 16 amino acids. CDR3 protein: CASSLGRGSAYNGQFF. CDR3 DNA sequence: TGCGCCAGCAGCTTGGGAAGGGGCTCCGCTTACAATGGGCAGTTCTTC.

V gene TRBV4-1 combines with J gene TRBJ1-2; 11 bases match TRBD1. CDR3 length: 17 amino acids. Germline lookup yields CDR1 MGHRA and CDR2 YSYEKL. V was clipped by 0 bases and J by 2 bases; unmatched bases: 5. In nucleotides, the CDR3 is TGCGCCAGCAGCCAAGACCCCGGGACAGGGGGAAACTATGGCTACACCTTC. Translated, it gives CASSQDPGTGGNYGYTF.

This sequence joins TRBV3-1 and TRBJ1-2; TRBD1 might be the D (5 bases). V was trimmed by 3 bases and J by 4 bases, leaving 15 bases between them. The CDR3 sequence is 15 residues long. Germline V gene sequence: CDR1 LGHDT, CDR2 YNNKEL (reference sequence). The CDR3 sequence: CASSHRLTERYGYTF. CDR3 nucleotide sequence: TGTGCCAGCAGCCACCGACTGACAGAGCGCTATGGCTACACCTTC.

This clonotype was found many times. The chain joins TRBV15 to TRBJ2-1; D remains ambiguous. This CDR3 is built from 14 residues. Germline V gene lookup returns CDR1 LNHNV and CDR2 YYDKDF (reference sequence). The V and J ends lost 2 bases and 8 bases respectively, with 13 bases between them. This CDR3 is CATSRLLRRYEQFF. The CDR3 region has the DNA TGTGCCACCAGCAGACTATTAAGAAGGTATGAGCAGTTCTTC.

This clonotype was detected only a few times. This chain uses TRBV5-1 with TRBJ2-5, with 11 bases that match TRBD1. Trimming took 4 bases from V and 2 from J; bases not matched to a gene: 7. This CDR3 is 16 amino acids long. Germline V gene data show CDR1 as SGHRS and CDR2 as YFSETQ. CDR3 sequence reads: CASSIRTGGPQETQYF. The CDR3 bases are TGCGCCAGCAGCATAAGGACAGGGGGCCCGCAAGAGACCCAGTACTTC.

There are a few counts of this clonotype. CDR3 bases: TGTGCCAGCAGCTTAGGGGGCGGGAGCCATGGCTACACCTTC. This sequence encodes CASSLGGGSHGYTF. V gene TRBV11-2 combines with J gene TRBJ1-2; weak D call: TRBD1 (5 bases). The V end lost 1 base, the J end lost 6 bases, and 12 bases lay between the germline ends. Looked up from germline, CDR1 is SGHAT and CDR2 is FQNNGV. The CDR3 is 14 amino acids. Looking up the rest from reference TRBV11-2 and TRBJ1-2 gives the full variable domain: EAGVAQSPRYKIIEKRQSVAFWCNPISGHATLYWYQQILGQGPKLLIQFQNNGVVDDSQLPKDRFSAERLKGVDSTLKIQPAKLEDSAVYLCASSLGGGSHGYTFGSGTRLTVV.

This chain uses TRBV3-1 with TRBJ1-2; the D is unclear. The CDR3 has 16 residues. Germline CDR1 reads LGHDT; CDR2 reads YNNKEL (reference sequence). V shed 4 bases and J shed 8 bases, with 23 bases lying between them. CDR3 DNA: TGTGCCAGCAGCCGGAACATGGGGAGTTTGGTTTTGGGCTACACCTTC. Protein: CASSRNMGSLVLGYTF.